This T cell receptor beta chain was identified in a study of OX40 agonist ivuxolimab in advanced cancers. Study observations and caveats: Relative to CD4+, CD8+ T cells held more expanded clones on average.

Germline values: CDR1 SGHRS, CDR2 YFSETQ. The CDR3 runs 15 residues. J was trimmed by 11 bases and V by 4 bases; bases with no gene match: 17. TCRdb's table, derived via immunoSEQ multiplex PCR, lists solely in-frame clones and lacks some. The data contain some 67,000 clones, 85% of them singletons. Concerning this clone: Its antigen is unidentified.

The sample was CD4+ or CD8+ T cells sorted from blood, taken in a trial of the OX40 agonist ivuxolimab. This clonotype was obtained from an adult with an advanced solid tumor such as melanoma, head and neck, liver or kidney cancer. The rearrangement uses TRBV5-1 and TRBJ2-5, with 7 bases aligning to TRBD2. The CDR3 reads CASSIEGRGSGEQYF. The CDR3 nucleotides are TGCGCCAGCAGCATCGAAGGGAGGGGATCGGGGGAGCAGTACTTC.